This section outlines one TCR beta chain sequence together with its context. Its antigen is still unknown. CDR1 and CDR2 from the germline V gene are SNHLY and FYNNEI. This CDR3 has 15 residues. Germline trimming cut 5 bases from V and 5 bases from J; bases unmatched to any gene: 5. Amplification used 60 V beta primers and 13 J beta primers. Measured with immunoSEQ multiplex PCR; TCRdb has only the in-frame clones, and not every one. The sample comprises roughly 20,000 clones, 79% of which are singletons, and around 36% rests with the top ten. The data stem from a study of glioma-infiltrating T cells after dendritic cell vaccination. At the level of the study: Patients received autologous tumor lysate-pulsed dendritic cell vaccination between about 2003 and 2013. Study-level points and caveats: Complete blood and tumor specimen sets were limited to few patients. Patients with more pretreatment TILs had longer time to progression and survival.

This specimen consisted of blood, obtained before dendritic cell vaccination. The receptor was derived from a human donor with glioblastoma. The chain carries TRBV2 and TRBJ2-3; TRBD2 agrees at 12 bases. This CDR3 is CASSRTSGIGDTQYF. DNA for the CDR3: TGTGCCAGCAGTAGGACTAGCGGGATCGGAGATACGCAGTATTTT.